The 30 T cell receptor beta chains below come from one sample, sequenced in a study of T cell repertoires in cytomegalovirus infection (dated by TCRdb to about 2019). The run used an Illumina HiSeq 1500. TCRdb trimmed the raw reads at Q25, called clones with MiXCR and kept productive beta chains. CDR3 protein sequences are deduplicated, and each keeps its most common genes and DNA. The sample profile shows approximately 160,000 distinct CDR3 sequences; more than 15% of them were found once. 18% of the sample comes from the top ten. Sequences were obtained from CD8+ T cells from PBMCs. All receptors derive from a human donor in good health (CMV status not recorded). Some clones in this sample may be carry-over from other donors' samples.

The sample holds one count of this clonotype. The J gene is TRBJ1-5, the V gene TRBV7-6, with D hard to call. V was clipped by 1 base and J by 7 bases, with 17 bases between them. CDR3 length equals 16 residues. The germline CDR1 and CDR2 sequences are SGHVS and FNYEAQ. Here the CDR3 DNA reads TGTGCCAGCAGCTTAGGGGTGGCGGGGTCTTCGCAGCCCCAGCATTTT. Translating it yields CASSLGVAGSSQPQHF.

This clonotype was seen more than once but under ten times. The chain has TRBV7-9 and TRBJ2-1, with D possibly being TRBD1 or TRBD2 (5 bases each). Trimming took 4 bases from V and 5 from J, leaving 15 bases between them. Germline V gene sequence: CDR1 SEHNR, CDR2 FQNEAQ (reference sequence). CDR3 length equals 15 residues. DNA of the CDR3: TGTGCCAGCAGCTCAGCAGGGACCCCGGACAATGAGCAGTTCTTC. It is translated as CASSSAGTPDNEQFF.

This clonotype occurred a few times. This chain connects TRBV7-2 to TRBJ2-5, with 10 bases identical to TRBD2. With V trimmed by 5 bases and J by 5 bases, 8 bases remained unmatched. CDR3 length: 15 residues. CDR1 and CDR2 from the germline V gene are SGHTA and FQGNSA. CDR3 coding DNA: TGTGCCAGCAGCCCGCGGACTAGCGGTGGGGAGACCCAGTACTTC. This codes for CASSPRTSGGETQYF.

There are a few counts of this clonotype. The chain joins TRBV27 to TRBJ2-2; D call uncertain. Germline V gives CDR1 MNHEY, CDR2 SMNVEV (reference sequence). This CDR3 has 14 residues. Trimming removed 0 bases at V and 3 bases at J, with 5 bases between. CDR3 loop: CASSLSGYTGELFF. The CDR3, as DNA: TGTGCCAGCAGTTTATCGGGATACACCGGGGAGCTGTTTTTT.

The chain is built from TRBV6-2 or TRBV6-3 and TRBJ1-2; the D is unclear. The CDR3 spans 14 residues. CDR1 is MNHEY, CDR2 SVGEGT, per germline. V lost 3 bases, J lost 0 bases, and 8 bases lay in between. This CDR3 reads CASSYTTSNYGYTF. In DNA, the CDR3 is TGTGCCAGCAGTTATACGACTTCTAACTATGGCTACACCTTC.

This clonotype was detected only a few times. The gene calls are TRBV25-1 and TRBJ2-5; no clear D. Trimming pared 2 bases from V and 5 bases from J, leaving 9 bases between. This CDR3 contains 13 residues. CDR1 and CDR2 (germline): MGHDK, SYGVNS. The CDR3 DNA reads as TGTGCCAGCAGTGAAATAGGGCGGGAGACCCAGTACTTC. It encodes CASSEIGRETQYF.

The chain is built from TRBV20-1 and TRBJ1-1; 8 bases fit TRBD1. Germline CDR1 reads DFQATT; CDR2 reads SNEGSKA (reference sequence). The CDR3 sequence is 14 residues long. The V gene end was trimmed by 0 bases and the J gene end by 6 bases; junction bases not matched to a gene: 6. CDR3 in DNA: TGCAGTGCTAGAGATTTTCGGACAGGGTCTGAAGCTTTCTTT. Translating it yields CSARDFRTGSEAFF.

The rearrangement links TRBV29-1 to TRBJ2-1, with 9 bases that match TRBD2. J was trimmed by 4 bases and V by 6 bases; bases with no gene match: 7. This CDR3 comprises 14 residues. Germline CDR1 is SQVTM and CDR2 is ANQGSEA. CDR3 sequence reads: CSVLAGVRYNEQFF. CDR3 DNA sequence: TGCAGCGTCTTAGCGGGAGTAAGGTACAATGAGCAGTTCTTC.

The V gene is TRBV7-3, the J gene TRBJ1-5; 8 bases fit TRBD1. The CDR3 runs to 17 residues. Germline assignment: CDR1 SGHTA and CDR2 FQGTGA. The ends lost 4 bases at V and 0 bases at J; junction bases unmatched: 8. The DNA of the CDR3 is TGTGCCAGCAGCTCGGACAGGGATCTTTATAGCAATCAGCCCCAGCATTTT. Protein: CASSSDRDLYSNQPQHF.

This clonotype was picked up a small number of times. J is TRBJ2-1 and V is TRBV7-9, with 7 bases lining up with TRBD2. CDR1 SEHNR and CDR2 FQNEAQ come from the germline V gene (reference sequence). The junction had 12 bases not matched to a gene; V was cut back by 0 bases and J by 7 bases. The CDR3 covers 17 residues. For the CDR3, the DNA is TGTGCCAGCAGCTTAGCGTTGAGGACTAGTAATAGGAATGAGCAGTTCTTC. This translates into CASSLALRTSNRNEQFF.

The chain employs TRBV7-9 and TRBJ2-7; D gene ambiguous. Germline CDR1 reads SEHNR; CDR2 reads FQNEAQ (reference sequence). The CDR3 runs to 12 residues. Trimming took off 5 bases at V and 5 bases at J, with 10 bases between the two ends. The CDR3 loop is CASSPGPHEQYF. CDR3 in DNA: TGTGCCAGCAGCCCGGGTCCCCACGAGCAGTACTTC.

This clonotype was picked up a small number of times. The rearrangement joins TRBV7-6 to TRBJ1-1; D not certain. The CDR3 is 14 amino acids. The germline V and J ends were trimmed by 5 bases and 2 bases, with 12 bases remaining between them. CDR1 SGHVS and CDR2 FNYEAQ come from the germline V gene. Here the CDR3 DNA reads TGTGCCAGCAGCCCAGACCGTCTCAACACTGAAGCTTTCTTT. Residues: CASSPDRLNTEAFF.

In its sample, this clonotype was seen a few times. This chain joins TRBV15 and TRBJ2-2; D gene uncertain. The CDR3 is made up of 15 amino acids. Trimming left V 3 bases short and J 3 bases short, with 11 bases between. Per germline, CDR1 LNHNV and CDR2 YYDKDF (reference sequence). DNA of the CDR3: TGTGCCACCAGCAGCAGCAGCAGCGACACCGGGGAGCTGTTTTTT. Residues: CATSSSSSDTGELFF. Based on the CDR3 plus reference TRBV15 and TRBJ2-2, the full variable domain is DAMVIQNPRYQVTQFGKPVTLSCSQTLNHNVMYWYQQKSSQAPKLLFHYYDKDFNNEADTPDNFQSRRPNTSFCFLDIRSPGLGDTAMYLCATSSSSSDTGELFFGEGSRLTVL.

This clonotype came up a few times. The chain is built from TRBV28 and TRBJ2-5; 13 nucleotides match TRBD2. This CDR3 contains 17 residues. Trimming cost V 3 bases and J 5 bases; bases outside gene matches: 9. Germline loops: CDR1 MDHEN, CDR2 SYDVKM. The CDR3, as DNA: TGTGCCAGCAGTTTCAGGACTAGCGGGAGAAGCGGGGAGACCCAGTACTTC. It is translated as CASSFRTSGRSGETQYF.

This clonotype was detected only a few times. V gene TRBV7-3 combines with J gene TRBJ1-6, with TRBD1 matching 9 bases. V trimming: 1 base; J trimming: 7 bases; junction bases outside the gene matches: 5. The germline V gene encodes CDR1 SGHTA and CDR2 FQGTGA. The length of the CDR3 is 16 residues. CDR3: CASSLSGTGTNSPLHF. The CDR3 DNA is TGTGCCAGCAGCTTAAGTGGGACAGGGACCAATTCACCCCTCCACTTT.

V usage is TRBV29-1 and J usage is TRBJ1-2; D call uncertain. The CDR3 is 12 amino acids. The germline V gene has CDR1 SQVTM and CDR2 ANQGSEA. With 3 bases removed from V and 13 bases from J, the gap between germline ends came to 18 bases. The CDR3 reads CSVDVGLPGGTF. DNA of the CDR3: TGCAGCGTTGACGTAGGGCTGCCCGGCGGCACCTTC.

This clonotype was found a few times. The V call is TRBV29-1, the J call TRBJ1-1; no firm D call. Germline V lookup: CDR1 SQVTM, CDR2 ANQGSEA. This CDR3 is built from 11 residues. Trimming removed 4 bases from V and 5 bases from J, with 8 bases in between. The CDR3 spells CSVAWGTEAFF. DNA of the CDR3: TGCAGCGTTGCATGGGGTACTGAAGCTTTCTTT.

This clonotype was picked up a small number of times. This chain uses TRBV28 with TRBJ2-1, with a possible D match to TRBD2 (7 bases). This CDR3 has 15 amino acids. Germline CDR1 reads MDHEN; CDR2 reads SYDVKM. Deletions cut 3 bases from V and 9 bases from J, with 18 bases between. The CDR3 region is CASSFLLAEGGEQFF. CDR3 coding DNA: TGTGCCAGCAGTTTCTTGCTAGCGGAGGGGGGTGAGCAGTTCTTC.

This clonotype occurred a few times. The chain is built from TRBV2 and TRBJ2-3, with D possibly TRBD2 on 6 matching bases. Germline loops: CDR1 SNHLY, CDR2 FYNNEI. The CDR3 sequence is 17 residues long. V was cut by 1 base and J by 1 base, with 15 bases left in between. The CDR3 region is CASSEGHPTGGTDTQYF. For the CDR3, the DNA is TGTGCCAGCAGTGAAGGGCACCCCACGGGAGGCACAGATACGCAGTATTTT.

This clonotype is classed as medium-sized. Written as DNA, the CDR3 is TGTGCCAGCAGTCCCCTGGAGGGGTTTAGCAATCAGCCCCAGCATTTT. Its protein product is CASSPLEGFSNQPQHF. The J gene is TRBJ1-5, the V gene TRBV28; maybe TRBD1 (5 bases). V was trimmed by 5 bases and J by 0 bases, leaving 14 bases between them. This CDR3 has 16 residues. CDR1 and CDR2 (germline): MDHEN, SYDVKM.

V usage is TRBV28 and J usage is TRBJ2-3; TRBD2 matches at 7 bases. The CDR3 totals 15 residues. The V segment lost 7 bases and the J segment 6 bases; nucleotides outside the gene matches: 13. Germline V CDR1 and CDR2: MDHEN, SYDVKM. DNA of the CDR3: TGTGCCAGCACTTACGGGGAGGGGAGGGCCGATACGCAGTATTTT. Protein sequence: CASTYGEGRADTQYF.

This sequence joins TRBV28 and TRBJ1-1; D is uncertain. The CDR3 runs 14 residues. V lost 6 bases and J lost 1, with 12 bases in between. CDR1 and CDR2 from the germline V gene are MDHEN and SYDVKM. The CDR3 sequence: CASSLVVANTEAFF. The CDR3 DNA follows: TGTGCCAGCAGCCTGGTAGTGGCGAACACTGAAGCTTTCTTT.

This clonotype has a handful of counts. The chain combines TRBV7-2 with TRBJ1-1; the match to TRBD1 covers 11 bases. Germline V CDR1 and CDR2: SGHTA, FQGNSA. There are 14 residues in the CDR3. The junction had 7 bases not matched to a gene; V was cut back by 5 bases and J by 8 bases. The CDR3 reads CASSPVDRGQEAFF. CDR3 nucleotide sequence: TGTGCCAGCAGCCCGGTGGACAGGGGGCAAGAAGCTTTCTTT.

This clonotype was seen a handful of times. The chain recombines TRBV25-1 with TRBJ1-1; 7 bases agree with TRBD1. With V trimmed by 6 bases and J by 0 bases, 7 bases remained unmatched. The CDR3 extends over 15 amino acids. Germline V gives CDR1 MGHDK, CDR2 SYGVNS. The CDR3 DNA is TGTGCCAGCAGAAACAGGGGCGGACTGAACACTGAAGCTTTCTTT. This gives the protein CASRNRGGLNTEAFF.

J is TRBJ1-1 and V is TRBV6-2 or TRBV6-3; D remains ambiguous. CDR1 is MNHEY and CDR2 is SVGEGT in the germline V gene. The CDR3 extends over 13 amino acids. Trimming took off 5 bases at V and 0 bases at J, with 7 bases between the two ends. The CDR3 reads CASSRTVNTEAFF. CDR3 sequence (DNA): TGTGCCAGCAGTAGGACGGTGAACACTGAAGCTTTCTTT.

The chain recombines TRBV7-9 with TRBJ2-7; possibly TRBD1 for D (6 bases). V was shortened by 6 bases and J by 4 bases, with 16 bases between the two germline ends. In germline, CDR1 is SEHNR, CDR2 FQNEAQ (reference sequence). This CDR3 spans 14 amino acids. The CDR3 here is CASRPTGEGYEQYF. CDR3 nucleotides: TGTGCCAGCAGACCGACAGGTGAGGGGTACGAGCAGTACTTC. The entire variable domain, with the rest obtained from reference TRBV7-9 and TRBJ2-7, is as follows: DTGVSQNPRHKITKRGQNVTFRCDPISEHNRLYWYRQTLGQGPEFLTYFQNEAQLEKSRLLSDRFSAERPKGSFSTLEIQRTEQGDSAMYLCASRPTGEGYEQYFGPGTRLTVT.

This clonotype was picked up a small number of times. CDR3 loop: CSVDSEGNTGELFF. CDR3 DNA sequence: TGCAGCGTTGATTCGGAGGGGAACACCGGGGAGCTGTTTTTT. The rearrangement uses TRBV29-1 and TRBJ2-2; D is possibly TRBD2 (6 bases). Germline CDR1 reads SQVTM; CDR2 reads ANQGSEA. The CDR3 length is 14 residues. Trimming shortened V by 3 bases and J by 1 base, and 9 bases separated the two germline ends.

In this sample, this clonotype turned up a few times. This chain links TRBV6-1 with TRBJ2-3; 10 bases are shared with TRBD2. CDR3 size: 16 residues. With V trimmed by 1 base and J by 5 bases, 6 bases remained unmatched. CDR1 MNHNS and CDR2 SASEGT come from the germline V gene. CDR3 sequence: CASSEGGLAYEDTQYF. DNA of the CDR3: TGTGCCAGCAGTGAAGGGGGACTAGCGTATGAAGATACGCAGTATTTT.

The sample holds a few counts of this clonotype. The CDR3 DNA reads as TGTGCCAGCAGCTTACCCGCTAGCTTTTACAATGAGCAGTTCTTC. This codes for CASSLPASFYNEQFF. The V call is TRBV11-2, the J call TRBJ2-1; D perhaps matches TRBD2 (5 bases). CDR1 and CDR2 (germline): SGHAT, FQNNGV. The CDR3 consists of 15 residues. V lost 2 bases and J lost 4, with 12 bases in between.

The V call is TRBV5-1, the J call TRBJ1-2, with unresolved D. This CDR3 spans 15 amino acids. Germline CDR1 reads SGHRS; CDR2 reads YFSETQ. The V end was cut by 1 base, the J end by 3 bases, with 13 bases between. Here the CDR3 DNA reads TGCGCCAGCAGCTTGAACGCCAGAAGGGACTATGGCTACACCTTC. Amino acids: CASSLNARRDYGYTF.